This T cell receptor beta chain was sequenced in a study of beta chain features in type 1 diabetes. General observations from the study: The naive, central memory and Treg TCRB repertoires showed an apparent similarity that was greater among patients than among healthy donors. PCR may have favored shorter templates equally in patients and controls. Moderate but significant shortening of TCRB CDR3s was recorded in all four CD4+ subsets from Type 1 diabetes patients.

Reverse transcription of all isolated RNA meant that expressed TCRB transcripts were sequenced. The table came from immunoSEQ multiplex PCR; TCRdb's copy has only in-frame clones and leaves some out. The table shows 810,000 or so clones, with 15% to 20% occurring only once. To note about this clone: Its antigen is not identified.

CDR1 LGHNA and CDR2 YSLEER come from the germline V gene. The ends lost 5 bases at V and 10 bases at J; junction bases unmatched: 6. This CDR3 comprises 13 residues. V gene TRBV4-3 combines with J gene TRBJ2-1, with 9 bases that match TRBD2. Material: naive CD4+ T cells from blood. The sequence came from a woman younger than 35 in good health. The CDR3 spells CASSARLAAEQFF. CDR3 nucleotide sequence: TGCGCCAGCAGCGCCCGACTAGCGGCAGAGCAGTTCTTC.